Listed below are T cell receptor beta chains from one sample, sequenced in a study of OX40 agonist ivuxolimab in advanced cancers. Assay: immunoSEQ multiplex PCR; the TCRdb copy retains only in-frame clones and omits some. The sample lists over 55,000 clones, 65% to 90% seen once, with about 1.7% in the top ten. The input for sequencing was CD4+ or CD8+ T cells sorted from blood, taken in a trial of the OX40 agonist ivuxolimab. The receptors were sampled from an adult with an advanced solid tumor such as melanoma, head and neck, liver or kidney cancer. CDR3s include the opening cysteine and the closing phenylalanine or tryptophan. D genes are given only for firm matches. Clone size, where shown, is once, few, many, or a class for clones that have expanded.

TRBV19	NA	TRBJ2-5	NA	TGTGCCAGTAGTATTCGACTAGAGGCGGAGACCCAGTACTTC	CASSIRLEAETQYF
TRBV5-4	NA	TRBJ1-3	NA	TGTGCCAGCAGCCCGCAGGGTCCCCTCTCTGGAAACACCATATATTTT	CASSPQGPLSGNTIYF
TRBV2	NA	TRBJ1-4	once	TGTGCCAGCAGTGAAAACGGCGGGGCGGGTGAAAAACTGTTTTTT	CASSENGGAGEKLFF
TRBV29-1	TRBD1	TRBJ1-2	few	TGCAGCGTTGCCGCGGGGACAGGGACCTTGGAGGGCTACACCTTC	CSVAAGTGTLEGYTF
TRBV5-1	TRBD2	TRBJ2-7	few	TGCGCCAGCAGCTCGGGACTAGCGGACTACGAGCAGTACTTC	CASSSGLADYEQYF
TRBV6-1	NA	TRBJ2-7	NA	TGTGCCAGCAGCTGGGGGTTGCAGGGCGAGCAGTACTTC	CASSWGLQGEQYF
TRBV5-1	NA	TRBJ2-3	NA	TGCGCCAGCAGCTTGGGCTCCTTCACAGATACGCAGTATTTT	CASSLGSFTDTQYF
TRBV10-3	NA	TRBJ1-3	NA	TGTGCCATCAGCGGTAGTACTGGAAACACCATATATTTT	CAISGSTGNTIYF
TRBV5-1	NA	TRBJ1-1	NA	TGCGCCAGCAGCTTGGGGACGGGATCGAACACTGAAGCTTTCTTT	CASSLGTGSNTEAFF
TRBV11-2	NA	TRBJ2-7	NA	TGTGCCAGCAGCCAGACGGTCTACGAGCAGTACTTC	CASSQTVYEQYF